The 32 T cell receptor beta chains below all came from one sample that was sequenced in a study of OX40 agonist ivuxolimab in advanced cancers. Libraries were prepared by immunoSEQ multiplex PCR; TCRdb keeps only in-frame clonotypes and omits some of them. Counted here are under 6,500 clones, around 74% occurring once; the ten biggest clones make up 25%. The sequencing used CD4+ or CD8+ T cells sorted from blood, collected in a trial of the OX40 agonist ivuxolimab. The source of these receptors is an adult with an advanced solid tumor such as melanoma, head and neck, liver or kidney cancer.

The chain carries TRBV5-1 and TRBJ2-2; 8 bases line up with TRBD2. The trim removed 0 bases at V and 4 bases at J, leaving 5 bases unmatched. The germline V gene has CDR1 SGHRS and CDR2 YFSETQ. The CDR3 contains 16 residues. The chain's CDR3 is CASSLAGGAITGELFF. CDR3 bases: TGCGCCAGCAGCTTGGCGGGGGGGGCGATCACCGGGGAGCTGTTTTTT.

CDR3 nucleotide sequence: TGTGCCAGCAGTTACTCATGGGGTTCGGGGCAGCCCCAGCATTTT. This gives the protein CASSYSWGSGQPQHF. The chain is built from TRBV6-6 and TRBJ1-5; D unresolved. Germline CDR1 MNHNY, CDR2 SVGAGI (reference sequence). V was pared by 0 bases and J by 7 bases, with 13 bases between. The CDR3 is 15 residues long.

The CDR3 nucleotides are TGTGCCACCAAAGGTACGGTCAGGAAGACAGATACGCAGTATTTT. Residues: CATKGTVRKTDTQYF. J is TRBJ2-3 and V is TRBV28; unclear D gene. The CDR3 is 15 amino acids. V lost 10 bases and J lost 3, with 20 bases in between. Germline V gene lookup returns CDR1 MDHEN and CDR2 SYDVKM.

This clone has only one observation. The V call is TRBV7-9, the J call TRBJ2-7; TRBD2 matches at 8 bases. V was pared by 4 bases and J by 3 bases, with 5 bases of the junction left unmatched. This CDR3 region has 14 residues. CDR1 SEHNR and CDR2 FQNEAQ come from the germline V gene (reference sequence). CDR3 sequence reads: CASSYSGAFYEQYF. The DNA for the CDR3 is TGTGCCAGCAGCTATAGCGGGGCTTTCTACGAGCAGTACTTC. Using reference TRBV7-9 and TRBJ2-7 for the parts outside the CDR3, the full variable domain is DTGVSQNPRHKITKRGQNVTFRCDPISEHNRLYWYRQTLGQGPEFLTYFQNEAQLEKSRLLSDRFSAERPKGSFSTLEIQRTEQGDSAMYLCASSYSGAFYEQYFGPGTRLTVT.

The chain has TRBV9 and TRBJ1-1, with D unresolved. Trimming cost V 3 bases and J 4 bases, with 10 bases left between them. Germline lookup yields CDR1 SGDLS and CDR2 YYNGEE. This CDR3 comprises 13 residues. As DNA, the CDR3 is TGTGCCAGCAGCGACGGCAGCGGCACTGAAGCTTTCTTT. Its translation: CASSDGSGTEAFF.

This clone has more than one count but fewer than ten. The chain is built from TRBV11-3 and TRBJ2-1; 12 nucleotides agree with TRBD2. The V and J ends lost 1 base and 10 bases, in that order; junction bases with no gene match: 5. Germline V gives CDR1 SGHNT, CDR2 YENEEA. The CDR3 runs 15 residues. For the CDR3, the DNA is TGTGCCAGCAGCTTAGGACTAGCGGGAGAAAGGGAGCAGTTCTTC. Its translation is CASSLGLAGEREQFF. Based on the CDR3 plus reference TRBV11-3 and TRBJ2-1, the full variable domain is EAGVVQSPRYKIIEKKQPVAFWCNPISGHNTLYWYLQNLGQGPELLIRYENEEAVDDSQLPKDRFSAERLKGVDSTLKIQPAELGDSAVYLCASSLGLAGEREQFFGPGTRLTVL.

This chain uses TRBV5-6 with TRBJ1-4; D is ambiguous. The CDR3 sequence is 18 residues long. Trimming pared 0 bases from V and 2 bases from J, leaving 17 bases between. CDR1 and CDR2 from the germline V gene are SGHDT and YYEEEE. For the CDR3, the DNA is TGTGCCAGCAGCTTGGCCTTGGAGGGATTAGGGACTAATGAAAAACTGTTTTTT. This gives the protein CASSLALEGLGTNEKLFF.

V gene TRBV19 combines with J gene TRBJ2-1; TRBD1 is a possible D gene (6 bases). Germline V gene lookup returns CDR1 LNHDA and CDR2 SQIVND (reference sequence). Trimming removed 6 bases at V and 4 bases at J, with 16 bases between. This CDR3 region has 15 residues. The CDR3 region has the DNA TGTGCCAGTAGGGATCTTGGGGACAAATACAATGAGCAGTTCTTC. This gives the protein CASRDLGDKYNEQFF.

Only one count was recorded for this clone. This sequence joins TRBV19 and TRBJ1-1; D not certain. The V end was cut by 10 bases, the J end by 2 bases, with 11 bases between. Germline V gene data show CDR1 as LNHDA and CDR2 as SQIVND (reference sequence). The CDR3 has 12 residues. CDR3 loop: CATQLSNTEAFF. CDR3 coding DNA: TGTGCCACGCAACTCAGTAACACTGAAGCTTTCTTT.

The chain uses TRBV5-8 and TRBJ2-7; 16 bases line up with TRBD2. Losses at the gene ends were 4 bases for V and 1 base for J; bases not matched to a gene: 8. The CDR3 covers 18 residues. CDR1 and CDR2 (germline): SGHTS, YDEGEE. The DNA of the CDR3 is TGTGCCAGCAGCGGGGGACTAGCGGGAGGGCCTATTTCCTACGAGCAGTACTTC. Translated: CASSGGLAGGPISYEQYF.

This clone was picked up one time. The CDR3 region is CASSSYGAGLTSYEQYF. For the CDR3, the DNA is TGTGCCAGCAGTAGTTATGGAGCGGGACTAACCTCCTACGAGCAGTACTTC. This chain links TRBV28 with TRBJ2-7; TRBD2 matches at 7 bases. The CDR3 consists of 17 residues. Trimming at V came to 5 bases and at J to 0 bases, leaving 13 bases not matched to a gene. Germline V CDR1 and CDR2: MDHEN, SYDVKM.

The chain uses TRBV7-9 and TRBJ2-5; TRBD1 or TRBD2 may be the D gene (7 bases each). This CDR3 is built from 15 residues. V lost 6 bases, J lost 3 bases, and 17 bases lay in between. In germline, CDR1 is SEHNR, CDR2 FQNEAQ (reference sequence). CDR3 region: CASRTQGGVEETQYF. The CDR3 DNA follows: TGTGCCAGCAGGACCCAGGGGGGGGTCGAAGAGACCCAGTACTTC.

The CDR3 DNA reads TGTGCCAGTAGTATTCTGGACAGGACTAACTATGGCTACACCTTC. It encodes CASSILDRTNYGYTF. V gene TRBV19 combines with J gene TRBJ1-2, with 7 bases aligning to TRBD1. With V trimmed by 3 bases and J by 0 bases, 4 bases remained unmatched. The CDR3 contains 15 residues. Germline values: CDR1 LNHDA, CDR2 SQIVND (reference sequence).

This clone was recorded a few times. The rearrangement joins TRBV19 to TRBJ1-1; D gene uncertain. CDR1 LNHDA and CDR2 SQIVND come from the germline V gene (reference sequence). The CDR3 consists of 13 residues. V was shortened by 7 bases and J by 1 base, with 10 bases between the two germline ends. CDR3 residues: CASNLGGNTEAFF. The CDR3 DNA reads TGTGCCAGTAATTTGGGAGGGAACACTGAAGCTTTCTTT.

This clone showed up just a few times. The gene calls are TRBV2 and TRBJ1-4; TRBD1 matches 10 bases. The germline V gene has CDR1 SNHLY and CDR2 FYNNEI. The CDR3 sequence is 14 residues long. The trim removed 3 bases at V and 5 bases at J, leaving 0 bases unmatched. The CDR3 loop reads CASSEGQGNEKLFF. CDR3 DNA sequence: TGTGCCAGCAGTGAGGGACAGGGGAATGAAAAACTGTTTTTT.

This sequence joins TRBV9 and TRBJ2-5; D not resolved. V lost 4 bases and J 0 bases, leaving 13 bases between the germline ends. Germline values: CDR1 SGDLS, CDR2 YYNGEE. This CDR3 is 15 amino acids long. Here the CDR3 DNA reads TGTGCCAGCAGCTCACCCGGGCCCTACCAAGAGACCCAGTACTTC. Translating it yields CASSSPGPYQETQYF.

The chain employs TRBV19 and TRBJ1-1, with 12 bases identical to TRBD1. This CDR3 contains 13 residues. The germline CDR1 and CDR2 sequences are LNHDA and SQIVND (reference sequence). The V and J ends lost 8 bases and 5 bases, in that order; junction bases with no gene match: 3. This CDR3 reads CASGTGGRTEAFF. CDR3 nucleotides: TGTGCCAGTGGGACAGGGGGCAGGACTGAAGCTTTCTTT.

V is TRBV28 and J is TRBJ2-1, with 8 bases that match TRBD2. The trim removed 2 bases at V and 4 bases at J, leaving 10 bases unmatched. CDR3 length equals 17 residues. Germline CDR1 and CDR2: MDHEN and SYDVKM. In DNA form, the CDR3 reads TGTGCCAGCAGTTTACTTCTGGGACTAGAAGAGTACAATGAGCAGTTCTTC. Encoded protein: CASSLLLGLEEYNEQFF.

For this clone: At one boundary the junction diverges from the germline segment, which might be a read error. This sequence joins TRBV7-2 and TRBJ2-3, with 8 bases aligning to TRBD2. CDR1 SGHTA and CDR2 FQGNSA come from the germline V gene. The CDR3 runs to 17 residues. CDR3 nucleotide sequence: TGCGCCAGCAGCCAAGAAGGACTAGCCCTCAGCACAGATACGCAGTATTTT. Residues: CASSQEGLALSTDTQYF.

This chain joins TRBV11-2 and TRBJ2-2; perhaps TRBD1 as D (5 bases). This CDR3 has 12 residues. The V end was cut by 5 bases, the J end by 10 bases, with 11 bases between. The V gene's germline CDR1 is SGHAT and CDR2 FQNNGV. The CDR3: CASSPQGLELFF. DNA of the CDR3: TGTGCCAGCAGCCCCCAGGGTTTGGAGCTGTTTTTT.

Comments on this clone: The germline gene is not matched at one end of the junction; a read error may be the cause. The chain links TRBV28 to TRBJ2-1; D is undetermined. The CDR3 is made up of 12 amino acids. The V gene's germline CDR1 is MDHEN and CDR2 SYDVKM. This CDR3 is CASSGSYDEQFF. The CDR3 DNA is TGTGCCAGCAGTGGGTCCTACGATGAGCAGTTCTTC.

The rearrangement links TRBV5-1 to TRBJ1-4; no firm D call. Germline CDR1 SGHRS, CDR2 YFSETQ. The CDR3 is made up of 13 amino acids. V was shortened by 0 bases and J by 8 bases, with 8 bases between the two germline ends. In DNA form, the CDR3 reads TGCGCCAGCAGCTTGGATGGTGGGGAAAAACTGTTTTTT. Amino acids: CASSLDGGEKLFF.

CDR3 residues: CAIPDQDTIYF. The CDR3 DNA follows: TGTGCCATCCCGGACCAGGACACCATATATTTT. This chain connects TRBV19 to TRBJ1-3; D unresolved. The CDR3 contains 11 residues. Germline V gene sequence: CDR1 LNHDA, CDR2 SQIVND (reference sequence). Deletions cut 10 bases from V and 8 bases from J, with 12 bases between.

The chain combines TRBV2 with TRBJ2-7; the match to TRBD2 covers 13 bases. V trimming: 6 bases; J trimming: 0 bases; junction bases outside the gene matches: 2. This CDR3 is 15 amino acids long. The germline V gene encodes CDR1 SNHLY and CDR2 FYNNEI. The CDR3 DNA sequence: TGTGCCAGCAGCCGGACTAGCGGGAGCTCCTACGAGCAGTACTTC. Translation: CASSRTSGSSYEQYF.

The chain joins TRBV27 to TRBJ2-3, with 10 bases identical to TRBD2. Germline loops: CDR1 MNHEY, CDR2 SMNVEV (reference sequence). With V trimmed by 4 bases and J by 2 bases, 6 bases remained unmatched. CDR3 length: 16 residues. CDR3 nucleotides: TGTGCCAGCAGTTCCGGACTAGCGGTTAACACAGATACGCAGTATTTT. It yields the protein CASSSGLAVNTDTQYF.

CDR3 coding DNA: TGTGCCAGCAGTGAAGGGGGTTACAAAATAGACACTGAAGCTTTCTTT. Protein product: CASSEGGYKIDTEAFF. The chain has TRBV2 and TRBJ1-1, with no clear D. The CDR3 is 16 residues long. The germline V gene encodes CDR1 SNHLY and CDR2 FYNNEI. V dropped 1 base and J dropped 3 bases, with 15 bases sitting between them.

CDR3: CASSPGTIYEQYF. The DNA of the CDR3 is TGTGCCAGTAGTCCCGGGACTATCTACGAGCAGTACTTC. The rearrangement uses TRBV19 and TRBJ2-7, with TRBD2 matching over 7 bases. Trimming removed 5 bases from V and 3 bases from J; junction bases left unmatched: 4. In germline, CDR1 is LNHDA, CDR2 SQIVND (reference sequence). This CDR3 region has 13 residues.

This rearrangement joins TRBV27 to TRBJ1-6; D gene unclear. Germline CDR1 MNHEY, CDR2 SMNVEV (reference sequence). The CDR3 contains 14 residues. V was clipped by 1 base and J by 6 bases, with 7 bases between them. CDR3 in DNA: TGTGCCAGCAGTTTATACGACACTAATTCACCCCTCCACTTT. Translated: CASSLYDTNSPLHF.

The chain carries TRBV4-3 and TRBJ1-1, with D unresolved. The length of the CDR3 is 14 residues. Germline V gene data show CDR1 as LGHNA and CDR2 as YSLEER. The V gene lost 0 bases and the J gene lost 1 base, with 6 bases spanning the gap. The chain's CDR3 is CASSQDSTNTEAFF. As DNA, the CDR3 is TGCGCCAGCAGCCAAGATTCCACGAACACTGAAGCTTTCTTT.

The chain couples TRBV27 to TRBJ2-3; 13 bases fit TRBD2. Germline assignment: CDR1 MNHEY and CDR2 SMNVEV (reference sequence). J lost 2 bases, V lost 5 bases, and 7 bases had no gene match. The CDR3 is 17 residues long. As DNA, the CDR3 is TGTGCCAGCAGTCCCGGACTAGCGGGGGCCGTCACAGATACGCAGTATTTT. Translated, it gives CASSPGLAGAVTDTQYF.

The chain's CDR3 is CASSPLRSGNTIYF. CDR3 coding DNA: TGTGCCAGCAGTCCCTTACGCTCTGGAAACACCATATATTTT. V is TRBV6-5 and J is TRBJ1-3; D uncertain. This CDR3 has 14 amino acids. Trimming stripped 5 bases from V and 0 bases from J, with 8 bases between. CDR1 and CDR2 from the germline V gene are MNHEY and SVGAGI.

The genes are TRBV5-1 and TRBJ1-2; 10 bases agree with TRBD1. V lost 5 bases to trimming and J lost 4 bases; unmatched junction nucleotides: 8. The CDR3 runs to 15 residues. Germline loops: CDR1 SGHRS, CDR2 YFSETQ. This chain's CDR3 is CASRFGQGDLYGYTF. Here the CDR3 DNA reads TGCGCCAGCAGATTCGGACAGGGGGACCTCTATGGCTACACCTTC.